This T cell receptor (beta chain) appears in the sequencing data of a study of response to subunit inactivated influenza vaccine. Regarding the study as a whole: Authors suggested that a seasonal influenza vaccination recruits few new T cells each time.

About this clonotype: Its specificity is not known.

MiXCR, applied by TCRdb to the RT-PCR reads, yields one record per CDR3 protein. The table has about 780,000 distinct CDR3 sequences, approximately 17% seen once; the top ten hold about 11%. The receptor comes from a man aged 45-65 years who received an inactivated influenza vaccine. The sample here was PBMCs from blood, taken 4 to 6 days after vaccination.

The CDR3 bases are TGCAGTGCTAGAGGTGTAGGGAGAAGTGCCTACGAGCAGTACTTC. Translation: CSARGVGRSAYEQYF. The J gene is TRBJ2-7, the V gene TRBV20-1; D is perhaps TRBD2 (5 bases). The V and J ends lost 1 base and 2 bases respectively, with 15 bases between them. This CDR3 has 15 amino acids. Germline lookup yields CDR1 DFQATT and CDR2 SNEGSKA (reference sequence).